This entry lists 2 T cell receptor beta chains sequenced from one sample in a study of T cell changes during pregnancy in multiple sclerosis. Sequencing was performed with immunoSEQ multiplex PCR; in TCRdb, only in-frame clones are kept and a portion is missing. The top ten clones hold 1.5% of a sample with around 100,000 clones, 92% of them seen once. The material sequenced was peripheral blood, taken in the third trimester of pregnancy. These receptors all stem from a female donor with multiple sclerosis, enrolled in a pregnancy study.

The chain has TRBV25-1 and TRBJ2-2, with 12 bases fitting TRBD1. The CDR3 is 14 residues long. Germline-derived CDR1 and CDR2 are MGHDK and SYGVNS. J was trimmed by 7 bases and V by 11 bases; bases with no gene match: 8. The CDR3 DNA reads TGTGCCTCGGGGGGACAGGGGGCCAGCGGGGAGCTGTTTTTT. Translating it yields CASGGQGASGELFF. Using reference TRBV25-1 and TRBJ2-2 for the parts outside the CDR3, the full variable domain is EADIYQTPRYLVIGTGKKITLECSQTMGHDKMYWYQQDPGMELHLIHYSYGVNSTEKGDLSSESTVSRIRTEHFPLTLESARPSHTSQYLCASGGQGASGELFFGEGSRLTVL.

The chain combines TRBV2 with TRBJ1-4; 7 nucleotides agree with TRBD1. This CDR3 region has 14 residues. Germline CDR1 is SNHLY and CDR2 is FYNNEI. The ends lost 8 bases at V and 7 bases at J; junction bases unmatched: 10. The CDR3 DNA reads TGTGCCAGCCGACGGGAGAGACAGGGTGAAAAACTGTTTTTT. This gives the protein CASRRERQGEKLFF.